The clone carrying this TCR beta chain has just a few counts. Its antigen is as yet unknown. TCRdb reanalysed the reads using MiXCR and keeps one entry per CDR3 protein. Counted here are 110,000 to 150,000 distinct CDR3 sequences, around 30% occurring once; the ten biggest clones make up roughly half. This specimen comes from a study of T cell repertoires in cytomegalovirus infection. Whole-study context: Recently identified HLA-C-restricted CMV epitopes were used, and well-studied HLA-B-restricted CMV epitopes were used as well. CMV infection plus the matching HLA type was flagged by public TCR beta signatures. Study results and caveats: Using cumulative public TCR beta family frequency, the authors identified those who carried CMV together with the relevant HLA. Within the response measured ex vivo, HLA-C-restricted CMV-specific TCR beta clonotypes were dominant.

The length of the CDR3 is 15 residues. Trimming took off 4 bases at V and 2 bases at J, with 15 bases between the two ends. Germline lookup yields CDR1 SNHLY and CDR2 FYNNEI. This chain links TRBV2 with TRBJ2-7; D uncertain. The TCR was taken from a human donor in good health (CMV status not recorded). Some clones in this sample may be carry-over from other donors' samples. The sequencing here drew on CD8+ T cells from cultured PBMCs, taken from culture after CMV antigen stimulation. The CDR3 DNA reads as TGTGCCAGCAGTGGGGGATGGCCACGGCCCTACGAGCAGTACTTC. Its protein product is CASSGGWPRPYEQYF.